The entry below gives a single T cell receptor (beta chain) sequence along with its context. Its specificity is not known. Losses at the gene ends were 5 bases for V and 2 bases for J; bases not matched to a gene: 5. The CDR3 totals 14 residues. Per germline, CDR1 LNHDA and CDR2 SQIVND (reference sequence). PCR used 60 Vbeta primers and 13 Jbeta primers. How the authors handled the data: Some 10 million of some 80 million unique TCR beta chains were shared, per a later count. Clones were sequenced by immunoSEQ multiplex PCR, and TCRdb holds only the in-frame ones, with some missing. V and J calls and clone size are those listed in that table; D and trimming were worked out from the DNA. The clone table shows 40,000 to 45,000 clones, with the ten largest holding more than 1.5%. The data belong to a study of cytomegalovirus exposure and HLA in healthy donors. General study points: Later work showed greater clonal expansion in HLA-associated TCR beta chains than in equally common others. The study put around 180 TCR beta chains on its list as cytomegalovirus-associated. Under in vitro conditions, three CMV-associated chains were confirmed as specific for CMV antigens.

This TCR derives from a woman aged 25-40 years in good health and CMV-seronegative. The chain carries TRBV19 and TRBJ2-5; TRBD2 matches at 7 bases. The sample comprised PBMCs. The CDR3 region is CASSGVAGQETQYF. CDR3 nucleotide sequence: TGTGCCAGTAGTGGGGTAGCGGGTCAAGAGACCCAGTACTTC. Complete variable domain (other parts from reference TRBV19 and TRBJ2-5): DGGITQSPKYLFRKEGQNVTLSCEQNLNHDAMYWYRQDPGQGLRLIYYSQIVNDFQKGDIAEGYSVSREKKESFPLTVTSAQKNPTAFYLCASSGVAGQETQYFGPGTRLLVL.